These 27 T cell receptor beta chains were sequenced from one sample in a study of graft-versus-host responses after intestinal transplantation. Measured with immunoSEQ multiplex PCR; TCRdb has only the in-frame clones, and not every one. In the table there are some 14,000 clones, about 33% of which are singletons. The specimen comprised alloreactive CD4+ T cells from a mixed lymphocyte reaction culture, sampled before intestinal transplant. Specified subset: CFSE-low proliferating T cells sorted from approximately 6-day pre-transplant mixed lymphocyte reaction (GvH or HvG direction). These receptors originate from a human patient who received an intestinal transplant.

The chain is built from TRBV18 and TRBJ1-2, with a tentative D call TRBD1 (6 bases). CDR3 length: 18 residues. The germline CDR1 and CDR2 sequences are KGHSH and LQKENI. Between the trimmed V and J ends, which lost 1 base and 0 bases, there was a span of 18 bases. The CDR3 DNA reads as TGTGCCAGCTCACCACTTAAGCCCGACAGGACCTCTAACTATGGCTACACCTTC. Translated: CASSPLKPDRTSNYGYTF.

The CDR3 sequence is CASSIRGQYGYTF. The DNA of the CDR3 is TGTGCCAGTAGTATCAGGGGGCAGTATGGCTACACCTTC. The chain uses TRBV19 and TRBJ1-2, with 8 bases fitting TRBD1. This CDR3 spans 13 amino acids. Germline CDR1 is LNHDA and CDR2 is SQIVND (reference sequence). Trimming cost V 3 bases and J 5 bases; bases outside gene matches: 2.

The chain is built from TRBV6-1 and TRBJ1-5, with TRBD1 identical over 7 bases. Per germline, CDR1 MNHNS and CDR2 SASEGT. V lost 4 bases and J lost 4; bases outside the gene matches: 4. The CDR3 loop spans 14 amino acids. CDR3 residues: CASSGAQGNQPQHF. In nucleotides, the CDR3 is TGTGCCAGCAGTGGGGCACAGGGGAATCAGCCCCAGCATTTT.

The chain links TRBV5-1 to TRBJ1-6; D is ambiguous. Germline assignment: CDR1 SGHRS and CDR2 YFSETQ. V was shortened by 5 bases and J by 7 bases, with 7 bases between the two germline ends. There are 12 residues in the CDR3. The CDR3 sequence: CASRVGNSPLHF. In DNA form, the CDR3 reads TGCGCCAGCAGGGTGGGAAATTCACCCCTCCACTTT.

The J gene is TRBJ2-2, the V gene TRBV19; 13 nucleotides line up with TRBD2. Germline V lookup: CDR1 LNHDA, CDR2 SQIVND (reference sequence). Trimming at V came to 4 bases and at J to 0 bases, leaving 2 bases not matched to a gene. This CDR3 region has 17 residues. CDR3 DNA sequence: TGTGCCAGTAGTAGACTAGCGGGAGGCGCGAACACCGGGGAGCTGTTTTTT. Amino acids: CASSRLAGGANTGELFF.

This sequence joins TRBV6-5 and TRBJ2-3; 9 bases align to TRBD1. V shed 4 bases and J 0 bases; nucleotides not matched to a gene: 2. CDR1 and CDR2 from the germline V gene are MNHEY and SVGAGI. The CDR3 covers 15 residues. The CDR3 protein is CASSFGTGSTDTQYF. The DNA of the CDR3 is TGTGCCAGCAGTTTCGGGACAGGGAGCACAGATACGCAGTATTTT.

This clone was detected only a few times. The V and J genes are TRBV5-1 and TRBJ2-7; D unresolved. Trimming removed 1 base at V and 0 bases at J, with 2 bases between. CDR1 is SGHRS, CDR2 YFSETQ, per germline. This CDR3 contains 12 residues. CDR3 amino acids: CASSLSSYEQYF. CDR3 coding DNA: TGCGCCAGCAGCTTGAGCTCCTACGAGCAGTACTTC.

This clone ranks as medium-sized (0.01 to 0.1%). The CDR3 loop is CASRSPWSSDTGELFF. The CDR3 DNA sequence: TGTGCCAGCAGAAGCCCCTGGTCTAGCGACACCGGGGAGCTGTTTTTT. The chain carries TRBV27 and TRBJ2-2, with a tentative D call TRBD2 (6 bases). This CDR3 has 16 amino acids. The germline V gene encodes CDR1 MNHEY and CDR2 SMNVEV (reference sequence). The V and J ends lost 6 bases and 3 bases respectively, with 17 bases between them.

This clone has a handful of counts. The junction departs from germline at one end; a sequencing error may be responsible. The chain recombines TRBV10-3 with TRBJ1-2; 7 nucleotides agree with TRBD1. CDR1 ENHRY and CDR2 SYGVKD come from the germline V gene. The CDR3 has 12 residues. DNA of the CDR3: TGTGCCAGCAGTTACAGGGGCTATGGCTACACCTTC. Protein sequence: CASSYRGYGYTF.

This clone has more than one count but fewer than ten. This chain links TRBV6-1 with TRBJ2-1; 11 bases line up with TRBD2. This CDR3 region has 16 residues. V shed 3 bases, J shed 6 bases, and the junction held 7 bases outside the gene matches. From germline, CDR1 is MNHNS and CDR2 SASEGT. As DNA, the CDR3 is TGTGCCAGCAGTGACTTAGCGGGAGGGAGACTCAATGAGCAGTTCTTC. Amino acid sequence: CASSDLAGGRLNEQFF.

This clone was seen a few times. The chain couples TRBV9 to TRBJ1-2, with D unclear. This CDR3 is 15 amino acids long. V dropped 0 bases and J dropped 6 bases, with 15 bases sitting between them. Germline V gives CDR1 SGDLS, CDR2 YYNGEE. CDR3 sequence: CASSVGSGRFHGYTF. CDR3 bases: TGTGCCAGCAGCGTAGGTTCTGGGCGGTTCCATGGCTACACCTTC.

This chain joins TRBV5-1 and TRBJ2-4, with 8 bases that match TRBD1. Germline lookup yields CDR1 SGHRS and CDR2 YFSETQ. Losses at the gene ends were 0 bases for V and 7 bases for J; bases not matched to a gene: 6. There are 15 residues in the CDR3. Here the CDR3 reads CASSLGGTGRNIQYF. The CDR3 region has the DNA TGCGCCAGCAGCTTGGGAGGGACAGGAAGGAACATTCAGTACTTC. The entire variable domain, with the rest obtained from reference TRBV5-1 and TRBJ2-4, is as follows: KAGVTQTPRYLIKTRGQQVTLSCSPISGHRSVSWYQQTPGQGLQFLFEYFSETQRNKGNFPGRFSGRQFSNSRSEMNVSTLELGDSALYLCASSLGGTGRNIQYFGAGTRLSVL.

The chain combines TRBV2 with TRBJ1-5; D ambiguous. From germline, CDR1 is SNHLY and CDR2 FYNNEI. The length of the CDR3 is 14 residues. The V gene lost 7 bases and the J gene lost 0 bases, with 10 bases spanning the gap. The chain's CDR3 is CASTWSYSNQPQHF. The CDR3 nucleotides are TGTGCCAGCACCTGGAGCTATAGCAATCAGCCCCAGCATTTT. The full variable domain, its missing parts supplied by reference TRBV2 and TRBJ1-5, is EPEVTQTPSHQVTQMGQEVILRCVPISNHLYFYWYRQILGQKVEFLVSFYNNEISEKSEIFDDQFSVERPDGSNFTLKIRSTKLEDSAMYFCASTWSYSNQPQHFGDGTRLSIL.

This CDR3 is CASSALRTSGRYEQYF. CDR3 DNA sequence: TGTGCCAGCAGCGCGCTCCGGACTAGCGGACGTTACGAGCAGTACTTC. The rearrangement uses TRBV11-3 and TRBJ2-7, with 10 nucleotides matching TRBD2. This CDR3 is built from 16 residues. Germline V gene lookup returns CDR1 SGHNT and CDR2 YENEEA. V dropped 5 bases and J dropped 4; count of bases not matched to a gene: 11.

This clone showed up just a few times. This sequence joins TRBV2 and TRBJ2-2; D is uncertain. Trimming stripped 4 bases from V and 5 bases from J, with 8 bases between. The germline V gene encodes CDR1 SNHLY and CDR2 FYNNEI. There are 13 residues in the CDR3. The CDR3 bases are TGTGCCAGCAGTGTCCTCAGAACCGGGGAGCTGTTTTTT. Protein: CASSVLRTGELFF.

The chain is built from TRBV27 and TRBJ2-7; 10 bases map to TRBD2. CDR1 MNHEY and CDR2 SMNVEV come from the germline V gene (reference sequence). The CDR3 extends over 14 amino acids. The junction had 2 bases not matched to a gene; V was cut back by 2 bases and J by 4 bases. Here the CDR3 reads CASSLKREGYEQYF. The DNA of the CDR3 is TGTGCCAGCAGTTTAAAGCGGGAGGGGTACGAGCAGTACTTC.

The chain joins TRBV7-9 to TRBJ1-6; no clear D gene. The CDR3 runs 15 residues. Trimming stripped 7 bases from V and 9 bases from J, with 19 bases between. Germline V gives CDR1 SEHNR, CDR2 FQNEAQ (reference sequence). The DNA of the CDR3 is TGTGCCAGCAACGACCGCAGGAGGTGGGGTTCACCCCTCCACTTT. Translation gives CASNDRRRWGSPLHF.

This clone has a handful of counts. The CDR3 sequence: CASNGGGYTF. CDR3 nucleotides: TGTGCCAGCAACGGGGGGGGCTACACCTTC. V is TRBV6-5 and J is TRBJ1-2, with TRBD1 as a possible D gene (5 bases). The CDR3 runs 10 residues. Trimming shortened V by 7 bases and J by 8 bases, and 8 bases separated the two germline ends. The germline V gene encodes CDR1 MNHEY and CDR2 SVGAGI.

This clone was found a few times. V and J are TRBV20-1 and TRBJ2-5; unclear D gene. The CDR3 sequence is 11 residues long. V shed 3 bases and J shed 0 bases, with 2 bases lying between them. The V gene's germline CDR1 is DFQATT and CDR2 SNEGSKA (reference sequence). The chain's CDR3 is CSASHQETQYF. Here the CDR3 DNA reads TGCAGTGCTAGTCACCAAGAGACCCAGTACTTC.

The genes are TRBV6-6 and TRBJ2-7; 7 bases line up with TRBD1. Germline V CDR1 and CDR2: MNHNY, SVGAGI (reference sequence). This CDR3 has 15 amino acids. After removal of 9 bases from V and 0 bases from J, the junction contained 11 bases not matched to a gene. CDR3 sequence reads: CASHSPDRRSYEQYF. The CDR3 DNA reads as TGTGCCAGTCATTCCCCGGACAGGCGCTCCTACGAGCAGTACTTC.

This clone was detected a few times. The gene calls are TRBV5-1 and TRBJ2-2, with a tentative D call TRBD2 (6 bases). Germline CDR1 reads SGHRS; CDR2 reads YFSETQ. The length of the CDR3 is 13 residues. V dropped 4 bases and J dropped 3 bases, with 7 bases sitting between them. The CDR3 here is CASSQRDTGELFF. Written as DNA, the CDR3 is TGCGCCAGCAGCCAGCGGGACACCGGGGAGCTGTTTTTT.

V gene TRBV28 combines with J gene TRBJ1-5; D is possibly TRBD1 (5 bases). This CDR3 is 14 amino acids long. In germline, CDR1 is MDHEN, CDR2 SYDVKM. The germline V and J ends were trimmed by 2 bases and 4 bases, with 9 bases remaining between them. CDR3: CASSLGGRNQPQHF. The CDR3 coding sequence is TGTGCCAGCAGTTTAGGGGGAAGGAATCAGCCCCAGCATTTT.

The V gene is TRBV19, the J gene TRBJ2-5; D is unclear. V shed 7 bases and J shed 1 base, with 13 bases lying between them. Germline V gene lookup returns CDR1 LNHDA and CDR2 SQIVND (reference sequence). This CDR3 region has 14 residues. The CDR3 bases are TGTGCCAGTAAGGAAACGCATACCCAAGAGACCCAGTACTTC. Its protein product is CASKETHTQETQYF. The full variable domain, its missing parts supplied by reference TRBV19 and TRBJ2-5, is DGGITQSPKYLFRKEGQNVTLSCEQNLNHDAMYWYRQDPGQGLRLIYYSQIVNDFQKGDIAEGYSVSREKKESFPLTVTSAQKNPTAFYLCASKETHTQETQYFGPGTRLLVL.

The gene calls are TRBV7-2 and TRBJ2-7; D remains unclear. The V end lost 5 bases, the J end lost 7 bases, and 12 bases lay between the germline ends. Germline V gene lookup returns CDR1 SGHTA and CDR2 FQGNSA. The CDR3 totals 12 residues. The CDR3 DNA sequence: TGTGCCAGCAGCCCTGACTTCTGGGAGCAGTACTTC. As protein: CASSPDFWEQYF.

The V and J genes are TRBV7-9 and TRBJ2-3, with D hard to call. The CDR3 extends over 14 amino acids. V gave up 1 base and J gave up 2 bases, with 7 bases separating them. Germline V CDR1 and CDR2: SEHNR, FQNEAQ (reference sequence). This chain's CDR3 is CASSLDGSTDTQYF. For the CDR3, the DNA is TGTGCCAGCAGCTTAGATGGGTCCACAGATACGCAGTATTTT.

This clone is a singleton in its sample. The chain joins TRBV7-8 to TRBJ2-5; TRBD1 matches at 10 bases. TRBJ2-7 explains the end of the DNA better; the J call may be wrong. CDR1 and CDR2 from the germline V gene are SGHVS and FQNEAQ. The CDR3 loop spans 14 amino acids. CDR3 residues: CASSLRDRGGEQYF. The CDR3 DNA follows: TGTGCCAGCAGTCTTAGGGACAGGGGCGGCGAGCAGTACTTC.

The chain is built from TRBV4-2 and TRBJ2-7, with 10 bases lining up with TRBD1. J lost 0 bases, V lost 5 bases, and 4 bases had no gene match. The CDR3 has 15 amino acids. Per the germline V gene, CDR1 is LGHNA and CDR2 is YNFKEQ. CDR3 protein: CASSSRTGGSYEQYF. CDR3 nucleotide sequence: TGTGCCAGCAGCTCTCGGACAGGGGGCTCCTACGAGCAGTACTTC.